This is a list of T cell receptor beta chains from one sample in a study of T cells in Graves' hyperthyroidism and ophthalmopathy. One entry per CDR3 protein results from TCRdb running MiXCR on the multiplex PCR reads. This sample carries fewer than 750,000 distinct CDR3 sequences, roughly 50% of them seen once, and the ten largest clones take approximately 7.5%. What was sequenced was peripheral blood or thyroid tissue (not recorded which). These receptors were obtained from a woman under 30 with Graves' hyperthyroidism. Each CDR3 is given with its conserved first and last residue. For some rows the clone size is stated as once, few or many, or as a class when expanded; others skip it.

j_call	clone_size	v_call	cdr3_aa
TRBJ1-1	few	TRBV5-1	CASMGRGESFF
TRBJ1-5	.	TRBV7-2	CASSILAGGYNEHF
TRBJ1-2	many	TRBV7-9	CASGYGYTF
TRBJ1-2	many	TRBV6-5	CASSYDAGALSYGYTF
TRBJ2-7	.	TRBV9	CASNLGASGAPYEQYF
TRBJ1-5	once	TRBV7-9	CASSSTGRGGGNQPQHF
TRBJ2-5	once	TRBV12-3/TRBV12-4	CASRARGTQYF
TRBJ2-5	.	TRBV19	CAWRENQETQYF
TRBJ1-4	once	TRBV7-2	CASSPEWGAREKLFF
TRBJ1-2	many	TRBV10-2	CASSNGGLYYGYTF
TRBJ1-4	.	TRBV6-5	CASSSFEGVPTTNEKLFF
TRBJ2-5	many	TRBV7-9	CASSLWNQETQYF
TRBJ2-2	few	TRBV6-5	CASSYLGGRAIGELFF
TRBJ2-7	many	TRBV5-5	CASSSWDSGYEQYF
TRBJ2-7	.	TRBV6-1	CASRSPSGSSYEQYF
TRBJ2-5	many	TRBV28	CASSLTDAQETQYF
.	.	TRBV6-5	CASSYSRGSNQPQYF
TRBJ2-3	.	TRBV7-3	CASSLTKGDTQYF
.	.	TRBV19	CASSTRLAGPYNEQYF
TRBJ1-6	once	TRBV2	CASSETIGSPLHF
TRBJ1-1	many	TRBV6-5	CASSYRGHTEAFF
TRBJ1-1	many	TRBV19	CAGSPGVFDTEAFF
TRBJ1-1	.	TRBV9	CASSPDFYQAFF
TRBJ2-7	many	TRBV5-5	CASSLQTSTGVSEQYF
TRBJ1-1	many	TRBV6-1	CASSKNTEAFF
TRBJ2-2	many	TRBV2	CASSEDRGLTGELFF
TRBJ2-5	.	TRBV6-1	CATSEFADAQYF
TRBJ2-6	.	TRBV29-1	CSGSSGANVLTF
TRBJ2-2	.	TRBV9	CASSVGQGDYEELFF
TRBJ2-3	few	TRBV7-9	CASSEGLAGGAADTQYF
TRBJ1-5	.	TRBV7-8	CASSNEGGIPNQPQHF
TRBJ2-5	many	TRBV19	CASSIGQETQYF
TRBJ1-2	many	TRBV10-3	CAISEAGGGNGYTF
TRBJ1-2	many	TRBV7-9	CASTLGGRDGYTF
TRBJ2-7	many	TRBV20-1	CSAGMRRSGLDEQYF
TRBJ2-5	.	TRBV20-1	CSASEGAGWETQYF
TRBJ2-3	.	TRBV11-3	CATSPGGSTDTQYF
TRBJ1-6	.	TRBV7-3	CASSLTVGQTGASYNSPLHF